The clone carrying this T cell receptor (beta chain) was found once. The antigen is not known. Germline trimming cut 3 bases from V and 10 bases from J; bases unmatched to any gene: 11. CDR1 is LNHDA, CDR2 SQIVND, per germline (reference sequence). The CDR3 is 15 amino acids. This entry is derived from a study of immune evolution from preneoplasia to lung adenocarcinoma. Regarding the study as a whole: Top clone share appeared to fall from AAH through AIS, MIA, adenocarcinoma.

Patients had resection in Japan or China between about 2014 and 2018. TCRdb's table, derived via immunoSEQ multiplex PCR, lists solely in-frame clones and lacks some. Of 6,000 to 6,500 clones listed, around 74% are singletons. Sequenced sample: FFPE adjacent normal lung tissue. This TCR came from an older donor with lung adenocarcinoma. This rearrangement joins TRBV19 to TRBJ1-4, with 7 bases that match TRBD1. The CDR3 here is CASSMRTGDSVKLFF. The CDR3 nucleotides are TGTGCCAGTAGTATGAGGACAGGTGACAGCGTAAAACTGTTTTTT.